This T cell receptor beta chain comes out of a study of technical replicates of blood from a few donors. Trimming took off 5 bases at V and 0 bases at J, with 8 bases between the two ends. CDR1 is SQVTM and CDR2 is ANQGSEA in the germline V gene. This CDR3 is built from 14 residues. This clone has only one observation. The data were produced by immunoSEQ multiplex PCR, yet TCRdb's version contains in-frame clones alone and is incomplete. The sample lists under 65,000 clones; around 95% were seen once. The receptor was derived from a human donor in good health. Sequencing input: T cells isolated from PBMCs. J is TRBJ2-6 and V is TRBV29-1; a weak D match, TRBD2 (5 bases). As DNA, the CDR3 is TGCAGCGTTCGGGGAAGCTCTGGGGCCAACGTCCTGACTTTC. Translated, it gives CSVRGSSGANVLTF.